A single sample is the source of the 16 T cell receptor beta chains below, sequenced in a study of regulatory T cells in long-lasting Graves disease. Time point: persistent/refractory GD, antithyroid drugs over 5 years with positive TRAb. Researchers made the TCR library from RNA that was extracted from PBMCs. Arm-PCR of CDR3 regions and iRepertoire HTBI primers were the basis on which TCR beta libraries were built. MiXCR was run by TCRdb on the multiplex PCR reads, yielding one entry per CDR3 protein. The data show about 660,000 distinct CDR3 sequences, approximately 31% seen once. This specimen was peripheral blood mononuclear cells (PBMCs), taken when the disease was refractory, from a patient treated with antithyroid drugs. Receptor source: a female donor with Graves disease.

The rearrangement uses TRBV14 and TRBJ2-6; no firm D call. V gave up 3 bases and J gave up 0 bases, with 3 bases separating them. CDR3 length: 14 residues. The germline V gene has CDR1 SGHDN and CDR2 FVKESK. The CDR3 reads CASSQPSGANVLTF. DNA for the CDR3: TGTGCCAGCAGCCAGCCCTCTGGGGCCAACGTCCTGACTTTC.

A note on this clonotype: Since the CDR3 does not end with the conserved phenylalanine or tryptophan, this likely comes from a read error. CDR3 protein: CSASGDQPQHS. The CDR3 bases are TGCAGTGCTAGCGGGGATCAGCCCCAGCATTCT. The J gene is TRBJ1-5, the V gene TRBV20-1; D not resolved. The CDR3 runs to 11 residues. The germline V and J ends were trimmed by 3 bases and 5 bases, with 5 bases remaining between them. Germline lookup yields CDR1 DFQATT and CDR2 SNEGSKA (reference sequence).

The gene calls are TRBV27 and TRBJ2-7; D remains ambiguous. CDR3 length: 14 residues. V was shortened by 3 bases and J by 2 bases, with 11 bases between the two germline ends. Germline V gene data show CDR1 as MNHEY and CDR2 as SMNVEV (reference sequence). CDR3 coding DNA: TGTGCCAGCAGTTTTGCCGGACGCACCTACGAGCAGTACTTC. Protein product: CASSFAGRTYEQYF.

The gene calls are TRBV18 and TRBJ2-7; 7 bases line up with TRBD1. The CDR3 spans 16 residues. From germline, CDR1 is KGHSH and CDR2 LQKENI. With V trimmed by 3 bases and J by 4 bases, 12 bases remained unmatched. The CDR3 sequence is CASSPSRGSVLYEQYF. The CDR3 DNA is TGTGCCAGCTCACCTTCCAGGGGGAGTGTTCTGTACGAGCAGTACTTC.

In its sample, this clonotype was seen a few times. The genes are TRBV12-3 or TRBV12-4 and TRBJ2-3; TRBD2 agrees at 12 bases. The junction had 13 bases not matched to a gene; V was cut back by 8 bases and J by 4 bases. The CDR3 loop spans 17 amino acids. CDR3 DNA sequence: TGTGCCAGCGCCGCTTTGACTAGCGGGAGACGGGCAGATACGCAGTATTTT. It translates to CASAALTSGRRADTQYF.

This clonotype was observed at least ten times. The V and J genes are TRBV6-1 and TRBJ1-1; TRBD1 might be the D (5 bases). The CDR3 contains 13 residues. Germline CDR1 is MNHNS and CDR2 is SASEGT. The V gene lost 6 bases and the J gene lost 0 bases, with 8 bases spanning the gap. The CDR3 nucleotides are TGTGCCAGCAGGACGACAGTGAACACTGAAGCTTTCTTT. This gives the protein CASRTTVNTEAFF.

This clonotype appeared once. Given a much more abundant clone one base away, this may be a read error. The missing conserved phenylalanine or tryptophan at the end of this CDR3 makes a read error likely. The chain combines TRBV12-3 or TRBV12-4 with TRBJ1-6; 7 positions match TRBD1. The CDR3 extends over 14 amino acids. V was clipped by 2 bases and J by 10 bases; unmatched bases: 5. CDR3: CASSLKGGESPLHL. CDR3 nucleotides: TGTGCCAGCAGTTTAAAAGGGGGCGAATCACCCCTCCACCTT.

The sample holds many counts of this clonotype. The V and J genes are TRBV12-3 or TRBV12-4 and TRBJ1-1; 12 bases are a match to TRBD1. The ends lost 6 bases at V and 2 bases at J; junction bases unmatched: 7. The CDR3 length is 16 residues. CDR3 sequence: CASSRGTGGPNTEAFF. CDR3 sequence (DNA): TGTGCCAGCAGCCGCGGGACAGGGGGCCCAAACACTGAAGCTTTCTTT.

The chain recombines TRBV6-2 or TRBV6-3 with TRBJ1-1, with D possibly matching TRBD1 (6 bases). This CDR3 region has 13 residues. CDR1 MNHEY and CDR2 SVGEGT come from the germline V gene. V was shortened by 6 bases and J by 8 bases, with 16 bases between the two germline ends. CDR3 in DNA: TGTGCCAGCAGCCAAACCAGGGGCCGCGAAGCTTTCTTT. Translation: CASSQTRGREAFF.

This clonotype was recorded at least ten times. Here the CDR3 DNA reads TGTGCCAGCAGTTCCCGACAGTTACATGGCTACACCTTC. Protein product: CASSSRQLHGYTF. The chain joins TRBV27 to TRBJ1-2, with a possible D match to TRBD1 (5 bases). V lost 4 bases and J lost 6, with 12 bases in between. Germline-derived CDR1 and CDR2 are MNHEY and SMNVEV (reference sequence). CDR3 length: 13 amino acids.

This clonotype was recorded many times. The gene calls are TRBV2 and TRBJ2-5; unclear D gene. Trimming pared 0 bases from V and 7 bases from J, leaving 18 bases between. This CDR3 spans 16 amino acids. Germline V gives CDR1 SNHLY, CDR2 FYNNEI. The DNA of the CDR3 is TGTGCCAGCAGTGAAGCGCCTTCTACGCTAAGAGGGACCCAGTACTTC. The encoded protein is CASSEAPSTLRGTQYF.

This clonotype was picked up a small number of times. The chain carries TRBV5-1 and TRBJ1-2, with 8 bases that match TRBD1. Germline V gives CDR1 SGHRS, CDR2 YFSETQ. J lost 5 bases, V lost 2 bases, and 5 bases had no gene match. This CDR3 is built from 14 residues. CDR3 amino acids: CASSFRGQGYGYTF. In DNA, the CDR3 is TGCGCCAGCAGCTTCCGTGGACAGGGTTATGGCTACACCTTC.

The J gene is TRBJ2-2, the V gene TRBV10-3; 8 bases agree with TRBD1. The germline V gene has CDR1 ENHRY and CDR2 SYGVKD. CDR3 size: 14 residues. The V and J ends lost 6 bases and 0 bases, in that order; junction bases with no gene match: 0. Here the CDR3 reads CAIRTGANTGELFF. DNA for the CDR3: TGTGCCATCAGGACAGGGGCGAACACCGGGGAGCTGTTTTTT.

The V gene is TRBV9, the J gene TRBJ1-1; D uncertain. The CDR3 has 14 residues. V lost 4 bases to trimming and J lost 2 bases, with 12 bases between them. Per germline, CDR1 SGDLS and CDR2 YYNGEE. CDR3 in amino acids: CASSPGPGNTEAFF. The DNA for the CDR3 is TGTGCCAGCAGCCCTGGGCCAGGCAACACTGAAGCTTTCTTT.

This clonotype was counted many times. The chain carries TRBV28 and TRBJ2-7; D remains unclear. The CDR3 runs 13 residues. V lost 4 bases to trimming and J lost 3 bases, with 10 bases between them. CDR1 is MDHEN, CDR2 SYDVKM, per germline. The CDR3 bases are TGTGCCAGCAGTTCGATCGTAAACTACGAGCAGTACTTC. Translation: CASSSIVNYEQYF.

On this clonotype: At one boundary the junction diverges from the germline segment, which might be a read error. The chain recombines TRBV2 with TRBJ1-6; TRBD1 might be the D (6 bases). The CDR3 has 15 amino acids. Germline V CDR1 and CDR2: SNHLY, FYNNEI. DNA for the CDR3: TGTGCCAGCACTGGACAGAGCTCCTATAATTCACCCCCCCACTTT. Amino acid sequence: CASTGQSSYNSPPHF.